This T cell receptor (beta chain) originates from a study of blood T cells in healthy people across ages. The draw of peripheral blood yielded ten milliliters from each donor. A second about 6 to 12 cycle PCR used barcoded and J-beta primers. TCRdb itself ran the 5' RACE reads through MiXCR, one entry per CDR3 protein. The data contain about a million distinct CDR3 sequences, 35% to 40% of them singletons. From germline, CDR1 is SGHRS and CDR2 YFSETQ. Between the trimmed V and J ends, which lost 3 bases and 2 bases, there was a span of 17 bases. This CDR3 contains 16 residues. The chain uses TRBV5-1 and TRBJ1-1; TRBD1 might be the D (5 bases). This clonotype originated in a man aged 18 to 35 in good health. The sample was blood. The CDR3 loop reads CASSYGHQQVNTEAFF. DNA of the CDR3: TGCGCCAGCAGCTACGGACATCAGCAAGTTAACACTGAAGCTTTCTTT.